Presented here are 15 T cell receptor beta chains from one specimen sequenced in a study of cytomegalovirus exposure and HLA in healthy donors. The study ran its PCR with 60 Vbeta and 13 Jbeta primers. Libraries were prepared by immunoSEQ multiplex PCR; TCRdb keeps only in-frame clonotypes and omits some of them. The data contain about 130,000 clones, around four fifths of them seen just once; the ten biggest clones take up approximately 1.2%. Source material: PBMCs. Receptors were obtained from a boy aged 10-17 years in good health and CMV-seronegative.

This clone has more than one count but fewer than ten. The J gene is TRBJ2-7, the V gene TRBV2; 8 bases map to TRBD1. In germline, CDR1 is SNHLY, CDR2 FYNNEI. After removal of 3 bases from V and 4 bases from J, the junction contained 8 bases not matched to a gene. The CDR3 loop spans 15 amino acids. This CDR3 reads CASSEITGGRYEQYF. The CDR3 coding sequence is TGTGCCAGCAGTGAGATCACAGGGGGTCGGTACGAGCAGTACTTC.

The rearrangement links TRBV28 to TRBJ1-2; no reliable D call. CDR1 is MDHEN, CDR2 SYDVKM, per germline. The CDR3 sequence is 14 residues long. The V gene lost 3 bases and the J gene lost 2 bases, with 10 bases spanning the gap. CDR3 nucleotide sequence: TGTGCCAGCAGTTTCCCCTCCAGAAACTATGGCTACACCTTC. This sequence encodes CASSFPSRNYGYTF.

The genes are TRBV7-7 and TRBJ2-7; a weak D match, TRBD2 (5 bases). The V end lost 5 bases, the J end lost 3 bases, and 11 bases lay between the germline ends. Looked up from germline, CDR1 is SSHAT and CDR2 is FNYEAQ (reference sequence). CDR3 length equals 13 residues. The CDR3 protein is CASSQKGDYEQYF. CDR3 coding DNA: TGTGCCAGCAGCCAGAAGGGAGACTACGAGCAGTACTTC.

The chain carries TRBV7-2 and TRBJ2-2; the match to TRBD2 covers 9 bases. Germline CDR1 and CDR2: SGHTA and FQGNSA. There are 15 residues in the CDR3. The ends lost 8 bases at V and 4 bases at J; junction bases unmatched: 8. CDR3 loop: CASVYTSGPTGELFF. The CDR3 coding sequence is TGTGCCAGCGTCTATACTAGCGGGCCCACCGGGGAGCTGTTTTTT.

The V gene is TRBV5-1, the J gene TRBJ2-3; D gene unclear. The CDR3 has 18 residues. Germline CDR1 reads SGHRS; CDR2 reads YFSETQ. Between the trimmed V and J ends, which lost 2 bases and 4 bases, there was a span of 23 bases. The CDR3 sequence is CASSFTSSRVIVPDTQYF. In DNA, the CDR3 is TGCGCCAGCAGCTTTACGTCCTCCCGGGTAATAGTTCCAGATACGCAGTATTTT. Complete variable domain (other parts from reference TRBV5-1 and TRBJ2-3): KAGVTQTPRYLIKTRGQQVTLSCSPISGHRSVSWYQQTPGQGLQFLFEYFSETQRNKGNFPGRFSGRQFSNSRSEMNVSTLELGDSALYLCASSFTSSRVIVPDTQYFGPGTRLTVL.

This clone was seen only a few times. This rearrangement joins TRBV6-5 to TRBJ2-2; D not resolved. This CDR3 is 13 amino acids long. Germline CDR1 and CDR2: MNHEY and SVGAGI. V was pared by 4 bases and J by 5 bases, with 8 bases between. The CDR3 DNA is TGTGCCAGCAGTTCGACGGAGACCGGGGAGCTGTTTTTT. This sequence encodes CASSSTETGELFF.

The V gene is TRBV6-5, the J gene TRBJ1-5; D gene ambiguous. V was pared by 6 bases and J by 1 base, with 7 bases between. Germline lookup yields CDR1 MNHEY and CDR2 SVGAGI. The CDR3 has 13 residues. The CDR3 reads CASSEMSNQPQHF. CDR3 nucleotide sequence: TGTGCCAGCAGCGAGATGAGCAATCAGCCCCAGCATTTT.

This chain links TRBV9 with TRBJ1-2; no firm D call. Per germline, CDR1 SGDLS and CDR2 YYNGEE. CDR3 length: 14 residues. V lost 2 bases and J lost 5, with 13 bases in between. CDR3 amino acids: CASSVLEMRYGYTF. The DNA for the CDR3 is TGTGCCAGCAGCGTTCTGGAGATGAGGTATGGCTACACCTTC.

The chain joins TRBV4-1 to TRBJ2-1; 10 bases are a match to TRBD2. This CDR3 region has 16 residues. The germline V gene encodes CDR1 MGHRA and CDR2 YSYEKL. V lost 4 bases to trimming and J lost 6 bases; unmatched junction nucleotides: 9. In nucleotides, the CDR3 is TGCGCCAGCAGCCCGATGGGACTAGCGATGTCCAATGAGCAGTTCTTC. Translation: CASSPMGLAMSNEQFF.

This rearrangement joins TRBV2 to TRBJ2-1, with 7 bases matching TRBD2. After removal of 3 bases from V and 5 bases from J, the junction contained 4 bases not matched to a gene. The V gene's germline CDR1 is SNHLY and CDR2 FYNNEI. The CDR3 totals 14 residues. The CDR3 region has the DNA TGTGCCAGCAGTGAGCCTAGCGGAAACAATGAGCAGTTCTTC. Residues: CASSEPSGNNEQFF.

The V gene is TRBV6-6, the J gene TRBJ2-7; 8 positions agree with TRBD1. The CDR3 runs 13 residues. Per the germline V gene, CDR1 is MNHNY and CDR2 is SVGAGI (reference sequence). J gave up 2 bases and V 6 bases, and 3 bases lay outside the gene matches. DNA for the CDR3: TGTGCCAGCAGCGGGACAGGAACCTACGAGCAGTACTTC. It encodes CASSGTGTYEQYF.

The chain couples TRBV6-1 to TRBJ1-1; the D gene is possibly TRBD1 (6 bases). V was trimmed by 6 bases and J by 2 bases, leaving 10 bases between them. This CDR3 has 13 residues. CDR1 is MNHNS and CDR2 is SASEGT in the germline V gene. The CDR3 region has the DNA TGTGCCAGCAGAGGACAGTTAAACACTGAAGCTTTCTTT. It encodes CASRGQLNTEAFF.

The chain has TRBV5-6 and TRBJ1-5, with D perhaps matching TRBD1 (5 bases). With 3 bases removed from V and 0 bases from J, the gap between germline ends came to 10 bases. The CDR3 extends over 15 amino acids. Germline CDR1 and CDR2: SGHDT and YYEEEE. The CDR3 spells CASSSRQISNQPQHF. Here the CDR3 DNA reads TGTGCCAGCAGCTCCCGACAGATTAGCAATCAGCCCCAGCATTTT.

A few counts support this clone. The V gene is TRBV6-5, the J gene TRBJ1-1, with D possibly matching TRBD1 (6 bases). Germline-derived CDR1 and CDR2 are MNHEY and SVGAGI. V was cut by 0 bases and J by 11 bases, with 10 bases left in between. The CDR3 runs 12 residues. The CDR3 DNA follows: TGTGCCAGCAGTTACTCAGGGGGAGAGGCTTTCTTT. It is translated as CASSYSGGEAFF.

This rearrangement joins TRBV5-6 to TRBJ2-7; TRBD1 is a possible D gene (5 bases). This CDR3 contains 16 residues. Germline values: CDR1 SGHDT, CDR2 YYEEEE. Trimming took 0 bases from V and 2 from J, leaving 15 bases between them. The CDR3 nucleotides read TGTGCCAGCAGCTTGGGGGGCAGGAGTCATGCCTACGAGCAGTACTTC. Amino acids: CASSLGGRSHAYEQYF.